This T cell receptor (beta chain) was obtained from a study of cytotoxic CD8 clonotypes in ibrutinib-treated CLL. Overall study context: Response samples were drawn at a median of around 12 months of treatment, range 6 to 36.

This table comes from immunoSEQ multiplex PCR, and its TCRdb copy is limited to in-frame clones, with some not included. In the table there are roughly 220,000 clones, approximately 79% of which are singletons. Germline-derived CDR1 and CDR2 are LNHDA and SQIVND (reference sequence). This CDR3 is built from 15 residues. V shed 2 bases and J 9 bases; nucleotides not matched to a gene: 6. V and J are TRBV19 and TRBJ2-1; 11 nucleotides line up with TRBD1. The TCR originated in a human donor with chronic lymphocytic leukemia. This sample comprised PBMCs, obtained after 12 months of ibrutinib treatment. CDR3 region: CASSIRDRGAVEQFF. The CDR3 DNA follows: TGTGCCAGTAGTATAAGGGACAGGGGGGCCGTTGAGCAGTTCTTC.